Below, 14 T cell receptor beta chains from the same sample are listed, as sequenced in a study of PD-L1 blockade in urothelial cancer listed by TCRdb under 2017. Library preparation employed the immunoSEQ multiplex PCR assay. TCRdb mirrors the immuneACCESS table, restricted to in-frame sequences. Some clones are absent from its copies; in checked studies, under half trace to an unresolved V gene, and the reason for the others is unknown. The sample data list roughly 120,000 clones, and 75% to 90% of these were observed just once. Clones ranked in the top ten supply more than 1.5% of the sample. Reading the label with the study, this specimen's time point is: peripheral blood 6 weeks after treatment start. The sample consisted of PBMCs, taken around atezolizumab (anti-PD-L1) treatment. The receptors were gathered from a man aged 55 to 70 with urothelial cancer.

This chain links TRBV6-5 with TRBJ2-7; D remains ambiguous. V gave up 6 bases and J gave up 0 bases, with 15 bases separating them. From germline, CDR1 is MNHEY and CDR2 SVGAGI. This CDR3 comprises 15 residues. The CDR3 coding sequence is TGTGCCAGCAGCCGCGACATCGTTAGCTCCTACGAGCAGTACTTC. Amino acids: CASSRDIVSSYEQYF.

The V call is TRBV4-1, the J call TRBJ1-6; 8 positions match TRBD1. This CDR3 is built from 18 residues. V shed 1 base, J shed 8 bases, and the junction held 13 bases outside the gene matches. Germline CDR1 and CDR2: MGHRA and YSYEKL. DNA for the CDR3: TGCGCCAGCAGCCAAGTTTTAGGCTCGACAGGGGATCATTCACCCCTCCACTTT. Amino acids: CASSQVLGSTGDHSPLHF.

The chain carries TRBV15 and TRBJ1-4, with no clear D. In germline, CDR1 is LNHNV, CDR2 YYDKDF (reference sequence). The CDR3 totals 14 residues. The V end was cut by 3 bases, the J end by 8 bases, with 13 bases between. The CDR3 reads CATSSPGNLEKLFF. The CDR3 DNA sequence: TGTGCCACCAGCAGCCCAGGAAATCTCGAAAAACTGTTTTTT.

The gene calls are TRBV5-4 and TRBJ1-1; a possible D gene is TRBD1 (5 bases). V was shortened by 5 bases and J by 2 bases, with 19 bases between the two germline ends. This CDR3 has 16 amino acids. CDR1 is SGHNT, CDR2 YYREEE, per germline (reference sequence). This CDR3 is CASSPRNQDRNTEAFF. CDR3 in DNA: TGTGCCAGCAGTCCCCGAAACCAAGACAGAAACACTGAAGCTTTCTTT.

The J gene is TRBJ1-6, the V gene TRBV4-1; D ambiguous. The CDR3 covers 17 residues. V dropped 0 bases and J dropped 0 bases, with 9 bases sitting between them. CDR1 and CDR2 from the germline V gene are MGHRA and YSYEKL. CDR3 nucleotides: TGCGCCAGCAGCCAAGATTCCCTAGACTCCTATAATTCACCCCTCCACTTT. It encodes CASSQDSLDSYNSPLHF.

There are a few counts of this clone. The chain combines TRBV5-4 with TRBJ2-1, with 7 nucleotides matching TRBD2. Looked up from germline, CDR1 is SGHNT and CDR2 is YYREEE (reference sequence). V lost 0 bases, J lost 7 bases, and 7 bases stayed unmatched. The CDR3 sequence is 15 residues long. The CDR3 protein is CASSLGGRGENEQFF. For the CDR3, the DNA is TGTGCCAGCAGCTTGGGCGGGAGAGGGGAGAATGAGCAGTTCTTC.

In DNA form, the CDR3 reads TGTGCCAGCAGCTTAGGTAGCGGGAGGGCCGGCACAGATACGCAGTATTTT. Its protein is CASSLGSGRAGTDTQYF. The V and J genes are TRBV7-9 and TRBJ2-3, with TRBD2 identical over 11 bases. The CDR3 runs to 17 residues. CDR1 SEHNR and CDR2 FQNEAQ come from the germline V gene (reference sequence). V lost 1 base and J lost 1; bases outside the gene matches: 4. Using reference TRBV7-9 and TRBJ2-3 for the parts outside the CDR3, the full variable domain is DTGVSQNPRHKITKRGQNVTFRCDPISEHNRLYWYRQTLGQGPEFLTYFQNEAQLEKSRLLSDRFSAERPKGSFSTLEIQRTEQGDSAMYLCASSLGSGRAGTDTQYFGPGTRLTVL.

The genes are TRBV7-9 and TRBJ2-6, with 7 bases that match TRBD1. J gave up 0 bases and V 5 bases, and 10 bases lay outside the gene matches. This CDR3 has 18 residues. Germline V gene sequence: CDR1 SEHNR, CDR2 FQNEAQ (reference sequence). The CDR3 region is CASSLSTGLSSGANVLTF. The CDR3 DNA reads as TGTGCCAGCAGCCTTTCGACAGGGTTAAGCTCTGGGGCCAACGTCCTGACTTTC.

The chain carries TRBV5-6 and TRBJ1-3; D is perhaps TRBD1 (6 bases). The V end was cut by 4 bases, the J end by 4 bases, with 12 bases between. Germline assignment: CDR1 SGHDT and CDR2 YYEEEE. The CDR3 is made up of 14 amino acids. DNA of the CDR3: TGTGCCAGCAGCGGGGACACCTTCGGAAACACCATATATTTT. Its translation: CASSGDTFGNTIYF.

V is TRBV18 and J is TRBJ2-1; 7 nucleotides align to TRBD1. Trimming removed 4 bases from V and 6 bases from J; junction bases left unmatched: 12. The CDR3 totals 16 residues. From germline, CDR1 is KGHSH and CDR2 LQKENI. In DNA form, the CDR3 reads TGTGCCAGCTCACTATCCCGGAACAGGGGCGGCAATGAGCAGTTCTTC. Its protein is CASSLSRNRGGNEQFF.

The chain has TRBV6-5 and TRBJ1-2; 7 nucleotides line up with TRBD1. The V and J ends lost 0 bases and 12 bases, in that order; junction bases with no gene match: 13. Germline V gives CDR1 MNHEY, CDR2 SVGAGI. The CDR3 consists of 15 residues. CDR3 region: CASSYSRKGAIQNTF. Written as DNA, the CDR3 is TGTGCCAGCAGTTACTCGAGAAAGGGGGCCATACAAAACACCTTC.

The gene calls are TRBV28 and TRBJ1-4, with unresolved D. Germline assignment: CDR1 MDHEN and CDR2 SYDVKM. Between the trimmed V and J ends, which lost 1 base and 8 bases, there was a span of 17 bases. The CDR3 runs to 16 residues. The CDR3 loop is CASSLLSGPAGEKLFF. CDR3 sequence (DNA): TGTGCCAGCAGTTTATTATCGGGCCCCGCGGGGGAAAAACTGTTTTTT.

V is TRBV2 and J is TRBJ2-3; TRBD2 matches 12 bases. CDR3 size: 17 residues. Per germline, CDR1 SNHLY and CDR2 FYNNEI. J gave up 6 bases and V 3 bases, and 10 bases lay outside the gene matches. The CDR3 DNA sequence: TGTGCCAGCAGTGATTGGGCTAGCGGGGGGGGTTGGGATACGCAGTATTTT. Protein: CASSDWASGGGWDTQYF.

The chain carries TRBV5-1 and TRBJ1-1; D remains unclear. Germline V lookup: CDR1 SGHRS, CDR2 YFSETQ. V was shortened by 6 bases and J by 0 bases, with 12 bases between the two germline ends. This CDR3 is built from 14 residues. Here the CDR3 reads CASIDPGVNTEAFF. The CDR3 DNA reads TGCGCCAGCATCGATCCGGGAGTGAACACTGAAGCTTTCTTT.